Presented here are 20 T cell receptor beta chains from one specimen sequenced in a study of CD8+ T cells in alopecia areata. The authors extracted RNA and reverse transcribed it into cDNA as the sequencing template. Assay used: immunoSEQ multiplex PCR; TCRdb lists only in-frame clones, some missing. Among more than 150,000 clones listed, 59% were seen once. Sequenced material: CD4+ T cells sorted from blood, taken at week 0. These receptors came from a human donor with alopecia areata.

This chain connects TRBV11-3 to TRBJ1-6; no firm D call. V was shortened by 1 base and J by 12 bases, with 16 bases between the two germline ends. This CDR3 spans 15 amino acids. The germline gives CDR1 SGHNT, CDR2 YENEEA. The CDR3 coding sequence is TGTGCCAGCAGCTTAGCAACGGGCCCTCTCCGACCCCTCCACTTT. Its protein is CASSLATGPLRPLHF.

This clone has only one observation. This rearrangement joins TRBV9 to TRBJ2-7; TRBD1 matches 11 bases. This CDR3 has 14 amino acids. CDR1 and CDR2 (germline): SGDLS, YYNGEE. Trimming removed 3 bases from V and 6 bases from J; junction bases left unmatched: 5. CDR3 nucleotide sequence: TGTGCCAGCAGCGCCGGACAGGGGGCGGGCGAGCAGTACTTC. This translates into CASSAGQGAGEQYF.

The chain has TRBV30 and TRBJ1-1; no clear D. This CDR3 is built from 14 residues. Deletions cut 1 base from V and 1 base from J, with 10 bases between. The V gene's germline CDR1 is GTSNPN and CDR2 SVGIG (reference sequence). The chain's CDR3 is CAWSDGRSNTEAFF. The CDR3 nucleotides read TGTGCCTGGAGTGACGGCAGGTCGAACACTGAAGCTTTCTTT.

This rearrangement joins TRBV2 to TRBJ2-3, with 10 bases matching TRBD2. Per the germline V gene, CDR1 is SNHLY and CDR2 is FYNNEI. The CDR3 covers 16 residues. The trim removed 6 bases at V and 1 base at J, leaving 7 bases unmatched. The CDR3 region has the DNA TGTGCCAGCAGCCGCGAGACTAGCGGGCGCACAGATACGCAGTATTTT. This codes for CASSRETSGRTDTQYF.

The chain joins TRBV29-1 to TRBJ1-1, with 7 bases aligning to TRBD1. There are 15 residues in the CDR3. The junction had 13 bases not matched to a gene; V was cut back by 4 bases and J by 5 bases. CDR1 SQVTM and CDR2 ANQGSEA come from the germline V gene. CDR3 sequence: CSVVRGARSGTEAFF. CDR3 nucleotide sequence: TGCAGCGTTGTCAGGGGGGCCCGCTCGGGGACTGAAGCTTTCTTT. The full variable domain, its missing parts supplied by reference TRBV29-1 and TRBJ1-1, is SAVISQKPSRDICQRGTSLTIQCQVDSQVTMMFWYRQQPGQSLTLIATANQGSEATYESGFVIDKFPISRPNLTFSTLTVSNMSPEDSSIYLCSVVRGARSGTEAFFGQGTRLTVV.

V is TRBV2 and J is TRBJ2-7, with a tentative D call TRBD2 (5 bases). This CDR3 region has 13 residues. The V end lost 6 bases, the J end lost 2 bases, and 11 bases lay between the germline ends. In germline, CDR1 is SNHLY, CDR2 FYNNEI. The CDR3 DNA sequence: TGTGCCAGCAGCATCTCCGGGGCCTACGAGCAGTACTTC. It translates to CASSISGAYEQYF.

J is TRBJ2-3 and V is TRBV30; D ambiguous. Trimming removed 4 bases at V and 0 bases at J, with 5 bases between. From germline, CDR1 is GTSNPN and CDR2 SVGIG (reference sequence). The CDR3 extends over 12 amino acids. CDR3 loop: CAWTDSTDTQYF. CDR3 DNA sequence: TGTGCCTGGACCGACAGCACAGATACGCAGTATTTT.

The chain carries TRBV5-1 and TRBJ1-1; TRBD1 agrees at 8 bases. J was trimmed by 4 bases and V by 0 bases; bases with no gene match: 11. The germline V gene has CDR1 SGHRS and CDR2 YFSETQ. This CDR3 is 17 amino acids long. CDR3 nucleotide sequence: TGCGCCAGCAGCTTGGAGATTCAGCGTACAGGGGGCACTGAAGCTTTCTTT. It translates to CASSLEIQRTGGTEAFF.

This clone was seen only once. The CDR3 region is CAWSGTGPAGYTF. The CDR3, as DNA: TGTGCCTGGAGTGGGACAGGGCCCGCTGGCTACACCTTC. The rearrangement uses TRBV30 and TRBJ1-2; 8 bases line up with TRBD1. This CDR3 is 13 amino acids long. The germline CDR1 and CDR2 sequences are GTSNPN and SVGIG (reference sequence). V lost 1 base and J lost 7; bases outside the gene matches: 5.

V usage is TRBV29-1 and J usage is TRBJ1-1, with D possibly being TRBD1 (6 bases). Trimming shortened V by 6 bases and J by 3 bases, and 17 bases separated the two germline ends. Germline values: CDR1 SQVTM, CDR2 ANQGSEA. The CDR3 consists of 14 residues. Here the CDR3 reads CSVGGLVGYTEAFF. The CDR3 DNA sequence: TGCAGCGTGGGGGGCTTGGTGGGGTACACTGAAGCTTTCTTT.

V gene TRBV7-9 combines with J gene TRBJ2-7, with D possibly TRBD1 on 6 matching bases. The CDR3 runs to 16 residues. Trimming shortened V by 5 bases and J by 0 bases, and 17 bases separated the two germline ends. Per germline, CDR1 SEHNR and CDR2 FQNEAQ (reference sequence). The CDR3 DNA follows: TGTGCCAGCAGCCTCCTCAGGGGCCCCAGCTCCTACGAGCAGTACTTC. Encoded protein: CASSLLRGPSSYEQYF.

The chain couples TRBV29-1 to TRBJ2-5; the D is unclear. From germline, CDR1 is SQVTM and CDR2 ANQGSEA. The V gene lost 4 bases and the J gene lost 5 bases, with 14 bases spanning the gap. The CDR3 has 13 residues. CDR3 loop: CSVGSAILETQYF. The DNA of the CDR3 is TGCAGCGTTGGATCTGCGATTCTCGAGACCCAGTACTTC.

In the case of this clone: Compared with germline, one end of the junction differs, possibly owing to a read error. The rearrangement uses TRBV6-5 and TRBJ1-2; D may be TRBD1 (5 bases). CDR3 length equals 13 residues. Germline values: CDR1 MNHEY, CDR2 SVGAGI. CDR3 loop: CATNKGPNSGYTF. Written as DNA, the CDR3 is TGTGCCACCAACAAGGGACCCAACTCTGGCTACACCTTC.

This sequence joins TRBV4-2 and TRBJ2-2, with no clear D. The CDR3 is 14 amino acids. Germline V CDR1 and CDR2: LGHNA, YNFKEQ. Trimming pared 1 base from V and 5 bases from J, leaving 8 bases between. CDR3 residues: CASSQGLVTGELFF. In DNA, the CDR3 is TGTGCCAGCAGCCAAGGTTTGGTTACCGGGGAGCTGTTTTTT.

This clone has only a few counts. The chain combines TRBV29-1 with TRBJ2-1; a weak D match, TRBD2 (6 bases). The V end was cut by 7 bases, the J end by 14 bases, with 15 bases between. This CDR3 is 10 amino acids long. CDR1 SQVTM and CDR2 ANQGSEA come from the germline V gene. This chain's CDR3 is CSGRSGGEFF. The CDR3 nucleotides read TGCAGCGGCCGGAGCGGCGGGGAGTTCTTC.

The chain uses TRBV7-2 and TRBJ1-6; a weak D match, TRBD1 (6 bases). V was cut by 4 bases and J by 9 bases, with 25 bases left in between. The V gene's germline CDR1 is SGHTA and CDR2 FQGNSA. There are 18 residues in the CDR3. The CDR3 protein is CASSSPRPLVRGTSPLHF. As DNA, the CDR3 is TGTGCCAGCAGCTCTCCCAGGCCCCTCGTGAGGGGGACTTCACCCCTCCACTTT.

A single count supports this clone. The chain links TRBV27 to TRBJ2-2; 7 bases match TRBD1. Germline CDR1 reads MNHEY; CDR2 reads SMNVEV (reference sequence). Trimming removed 5 bases from V and 2 bases from J; junction bases left unmatched: 5. The CDR3 has 15 amino acids. Written as DNA, the CDR3 is TGTGCCAGCAGTCCAGGGGACAGCAACACCGGGGAGCTGTTTTTT. It encodes CASSPGDSNTGELFF.

The J gene is TRBJ2-3, the V gene TRBV30; TRBD2 might be the D (5 bases). From germline, CDR1 is GTSNPN and CDR2 SVGIG (reference sequence). This CDR3 spans 14 amino acids. V lost 1 base and J 3 bases, leaving 11 bases between the germline ends. The DNA of the CDR3 is TGTGCCTGGAGTGGGGAGATTGCGACAGATACGCAGTATTTT. Protein: CAWSGEIATDTQYF. The full variable domain, in which reference TRBV30 and TRBJ2-3 provide the parts outside the CDR3, is SQTIHQWPATLVQPVGSPLSLECTVEGTSNPNLYWYRQAAGRGLQLLFYSVGIGQISSEVPQNLSASRPQDRQFILSSKKLLLSDSGFYLCAWSGEIATDTQYFGPGTRLTVL.

This clone was seen a single time. The rearrangement joins TRBV7-9 to TRBJ1-2; D remains unclear. V was cut by 7 bases and J by 8 bases, with 14 bases left in between. The CDR3 extends over 12 amino acids. CDR1 and CDR2 (germline): SEHNR, FQNEAQ (reference sequence). The CDR3 loop reads CASNPRVGGYTF. In nucleotides, the CDR3 is TGTGCCAGCAACCCCCGGGTTGGGGGCTACACCTTC.

V gene TRBV14 combines with J gene TRBJ2-7; D unresolved. The CDR3 consists of 12 residues. Trimming took 1 base from V and 9 from J, leaving 10 bases between them. CDR1 is SGHDN, CDR2 FVKESK, per germline. The CDR3 here is CASSQGGRRQYF. CDR3 DNA sequence: TGTGCCAGCAGCCAAGGCGGTCGTCGGCAGTACTTC.